Sequencing of this TCR beta chain was carried out in a study of CD8+CD57+ T cells in acquired aplastic anemia. Study-wide findings and caveats: Twenty-nine CD8+ CDR3 sequences were shared between patients and controls.

Patients who underwent sequencing had shown CD8+CD57+ cell expansion by flow cytometry. In the case of this clonotype: Its antigen is unidentified.

TCR beta VDJ and CDR3 profiles were obtained from a genomic DNA template. TCRdb recomputed calls from the reads with MiXCR, one row per CDR3 protein. Of under 350,000 distinct CDR3 sequences listed, approximately 57% are singletons. Sequencing input: sorted CD4+, CD8+, or CD8+CD57+ T cells (not recorded which) from PBMCs. This sequence was found in a human donor with aplastic anemia.

For the CDR3, the DNA is TGTGCCAGCAAACAACTAGCGGGAGTGGTGACGGGGGGCAATCAGCCCCAGCATTTT. This encodes CASKQLAGVVTGGNQPQHF. V usage is TRBV2 and J usage is TRBJ1-5; TRBD1 is a possible D gene (5 bases). The V end lost 7 bases, the J end lost 2 bases, and 27 bases lay between the germline ends. Looked up from germline, CDR1 is SNHLY and CDR2 is FYNNEI. The CDR3 runs to 19 residues.